This T cell receptor beta chain was documented in a study of cytomegalovirus exposure and HLA in healthy donors. General study findings and limits: The authors later found HLA-associated TCR beta chains more clonally expanded than equally common others. In an earlier analysis, productive rearrangement rates for most beta V segments clustered near 87% or 30%.

Primers: 60 Vbeta forward and 13 Jbeta reverse. Only in-frame clones appear in the TCRdb table, and some are missing; sequencing was by immunoSEQ multiplex PCR. Of approximately 210,000 clones in the sample, 82% were seen once. Worth noting for this clone: Its cognate antigen is unknown.

The CDR3 is 15 residues long. Germline lookup yields CDR1 SGHTA and CDR2 FQGNSA. Trimming took 6 bases from V and 0 from J; bases not matched to a gene: 2. The specimen sequenced was PBMCs. This receptor was taken from a man aged 40-49 years in good health and CMV-seropositive. This chain links TRBV7-2 with TRBJ2-3, with 11 bases fitting TRBD2. The CDR3 coding sequence is TGTGCCAGCAGACGACTAGCGGGGAGCACAGATACGCAGTATTTT. Protein product: CASRRLAGSTDTQYF.